A single sample gave rise to the 19 T cell receptor beta chains below, sequenced in a study of cytomegalovirus exposure and HLA in healthy donors. Vbeta (60) and Jbeta (13) primers were used in the PCR. Repertoires were generated with immunoSEQ multiplex PCR, while TCRdb's copy carries only in-frame clones and drops some. The sample has 200,000 to 300,000 clones, 85% seen once; the top ten hold 0.2% to 0.25%. The sequencing sample was made of PBMCs. These receptors came from a girl aged 2 to 10 in good health and CMV-seronegative.

The rearrangement joins TRBV27 to TRBJ2-6; weak D call: TRBD2 (7 bases). Germline V lookup: CDR1 MNHEY, CDR2 SMNVEV (reference sequence). Trimming took off 3 bases at V and 4 bases at J, with 16 bases between the two ends. The CDR3 has 17 amino acids. This CDR3 reads CASSFRLGGAGANVLTF. For the CDR3, the DNA is TGTGCCAGCAGTTTTAGGTTAGGGGGGGCCGGGGCCAACGTCCTGACTTTC.

J is TRBJ1-1 and V is TRBV14, with D possibly being TRBD1 (5 bases). V was trimmed by 2 bases and J by 6 bases, leaving 10 bases between them. The CDR3 consists of 13 residues. Germline CDR1 and CDR2: SGHDN and FVKESK. Written as DNA, the CDR3 is TGTGCCAGCAGCCAACTAGGGGTTCCTGAAGCTTTCTTT. As protein: CASSQLGVPEAFF.

The chain recombines TRBV7-8 with TRBJ2-3, with TRBD2 as a possible D gene (6 bases). CDR1 is SGHVS, CDR2 FQNEAQ, per germline. The CDR3 is 16 amino acids. Between the trimmed V and J ends, which lost 5 bases and 0 bases, there was a span of 15 bases. The DNA for the CDR3 is TGTGCCAGCAGCCGCGGGGCGGGGTATAGCACAGATACGCAGTATTTT. Its protein is CASSRGAGYSTDTQYF.

The V and J genes are TRBV28 and TRBJ2-1; TRBD2 matches 13 bases. V dropped 4 bases and J dropped 5; count of bases not matched to a gene: 5. Germline V gene sequence: CDR1 MDHEN, CDR2 SYDVKM. The CDR3 totals 16 residues. CDR3: CASSSPTSGGNNEQFF. The CDR3 coding sequence is TGTGCCAGCAGTTCCCCGACTAGCGGGGGGAACAATGAGCAGTTCTTC.

This rearrangement joins TRBV5-6 to TRBJ1-2, with 12 nucleotides matching TRBD1. Germline lookup yields CDR1 SGHDT and CDR2 YYEEEE. CDR3 length equals 17 residues. Trimming at V came to 2 bases and at J to 4 bases, leaving 9 bases not matched to a gene. For the CDR3, the DNA is TGTGCCAGCAGCTTCGGGACAGGGGGCGGTAAAGGCTATGGCTACACCTTC. Its translation: CASSFGTGGGKGYGYTF. The variable domain in full, completed from reference TRBV5-6 and TRBJ1-2, reads DAGVTQSPTHLIKTRGQQVTLRCSPKSGHDTVSWYQQALGQGPQFIFQYYEEEERQRGNFPDRFSGHQFPNYSSELNVNALLLGDSALYLCASSFGTGGGKGYGYTFGSGTRLTVV.

The CDR3 is CASSQGQNYGYTF. The CDR3 region has the DNA TGTGCCAGCAGCCAAGGACAGAACTATGGCTACACCTTC. The chain is built from TRBV4-2 and TRBJ1-2; D perhaps matches TRBD1 (5 bases). Trimming took 1 base from V and 2 from J, leaving 5 bases between them. The CDR3 sequence is 13 residues long. CDR1 LGHNA and CDR2 YNFKEQ come from the germline V gene.

The rearrangement joins TRBV30 to TRBJ1-5; 12 bases agree with TRBD1. CDR1 and CDR2 (germline): GTSNPN, SVGIG (reference sequence). Trimming at V came to 5 bases and at J to 7 bases, leaving 9 bases not matched to a gene. CDR3 length equals 15 residues. DNA for the CDR3: TGTGCCTGGCAACCGGGACAGGGGGCCGGGCAGCCCCAGCATTTT. Translated: CAWQPGQGAGQPQHF.

This chain joins TRBV5-1 and TRBJ2-7; TRBD1 aligns across 9 bases. This CDR3 is built from 16 residues. Germline CDR1 and CDR2: SGHRS and YFSETQ. J gave up 4 bases and V 3 bases, and 11 bases lay outside the gene matches. CDR3 sequence (DNA): TGCGCCAGCAGCTCATATAAGACAGGGGGAGAGTACGAGCAGTACTTC. Its translation is CASSSYKTGGEYEQYF.

This chain connects TRBV5-1 to TRBJ2-3, with 10 bases matching TRBD1. Trimming at V came to 4 bases and at J to 5 bases, leaving 7 bases not matched to a gene. CDR1 SGHRS and CDR2 YFSETQ come from the germline V gene. The CDR3 runs 15 residues. CDR3: CASSPRDRGQDTQYF. CDR3 DNA: TGCGCCAGCAGCCCCCGGGACAGGGGACAAGATACGCAGTATTTT. The whole variable domain, remainder taken from reference TRBV5-1 and TRBJ2-3, is KAGVTQTPRYLIKTRGQQVTLSCSPISGHRSVSWYQQTPGQGLQFLFEYFSETQRNKGNFPGRFSGRQFSNSRSEMNVSTLELGDSALYLCASSPRDRGQDTQYFGPGTRLTVL.

Of note for this clone: This same CDR3 is encoded by further DNA sequences in the sample. The V gene is TRBV5-4, the J gene TRBJ2-7; 8 nucleotides match TRBD1. The V segment lost 4 bases and the J segment 1 base; nucleotides outside the gene matches: 7. From germline, CDR1 is SGHNT and CDR2 YYREEE (reference sequence). There are 15 residues in the CDR3. This CDR3 reads CASSPGTGGSYEQYF. The CDR3 DNA follows: TGTGCCAGCAGCCCGGGAACAGGGGGGTCCTACGAGCAGTACTTC.

This clone has a single count. The V and J genes are TRBV9 and TRBJ2-6; TRBD1 might be the D (5 bases). From germline, CDR1 is SGDLS and CDR2 YYNGEE. The CDR3 consists of 16 residues. V lost 2 bases and J lost 0, with 9 bases in between. The CDR3 region is CASSVDSSSGANVLTF. The DNA of the CDR3 is TGTGCCAGCAGCGTCGACAGTTCCTCTGGGGCCAACGTCCTGACTTTC.

This chain joins TRBV2 and TRBJ2-4; D may be TRBD1 (6 bases). Germline CDR1 reads SNHLY; CDR2 reads FYNNEI. V lost 6 bases, J lost 2 bases, and 23 bases lay in between. The CDR3 extends over 18 amino acids. The CDR3 nucleotides are TGTGCCAGCAGAGCCACCGTTTTGGGGGCGCAAACCAAAAACATTCAGTACTTC. Translating it yields CASRATVLGAQTKNIQYF.

The chain uses TRBV6-5 and TRBJ2-2; maybe TRBD2 (5 bases). Germline lookup yields CDR1 MNHEY and CDR2 SVGAGI. This CDR3 contains 16 residues. Trimming left V 2 bases short and J 2 bases short, with 12 bases between. CDR3 loop: CASSYRRTANTGELFF. The CDR3 DNA sequence: TGTGCCAGCAGTTACCGCAGGACTGCCAACACCGGGGAGCTGTTTTTT.

The gene calls are TRBV27 and TRBJ2-5; D is uncertain. V gave up 4 bases and J gave up 5 bases, with 14 bases separating them. The length of the CDR3 is 14 residues. The germline V gene encodes CDR1 MNHEY and CDR2 SMNVEV (reference sequence). CDR3 nucleotides: TGTGCCAGCAGTTCATACGTACGCCGGGAGACCCAGTACTTC. Translating gives CASSSYVRRETQYF.

The J gene is TRBJ1-1, the V gene TRBV10-3, with unresolved D. V was trimmed by 0 bases and J by 3 bases, leaving 5 bases between them. The germline V gene has CDR1 ENHRY and CDR2 SYGVKD. The CDR3 spans 13 residues. The CDR3: CAISESGDTEAFF. CDR3 DNA: TGTGCCATCAGTGAGTCCGGGGACACTGAAGCTTTCTTT.

CDR3 sequence: CAWSVQWLALSTDTQYF. CDR3 in DNA: TGTGCCTGGAGTGTACAATGGCTAGCCCTTAGCACAGATACGCAGTATTTT. The chain is built from TRBV30 and TRBJ2-3, with a weak D call TRBD2 (5 bases). This CDR3 is 17 amino acids long. V lost 0 bases to trimming and J lost 0 bases, with 16 bases between them. Germline CDR1 reads GTSNPN; CDR2 reads SVGIG (reference sequence).

This clone has a handful of counts. The V and J genes are TRBV6-1 and TRBJ1-5; D is unresolved. This CDR3 is 16 amino acids long. V dropped 4 bases and J dropped 3 bases, with 16 bases sitting between them. Germline values: CDR1 MNHNS, CDR2 SASEGT. This CDR3 is CASSGFPAGPNQPQHF. CDR3 nucleotide sequence: TGTGCCAGCAGTGGCTTCCCGGCAGGTCCCAATCAGCCCCAGCATTTT.

V gene TRBV5-1 combines with J gene TRBJ2-3, with D perhaps matching TRBD2 (6 bases). CDR3 length: 15 residues. Germline V gene sequence: CDR1 SGHRS, CDR2 YFSETQ. V lost 4 bases, J lost 2 bases, and 14 bases lay in between. CDR3 bases: TGCGCCAGCAGCGCTCGGCGGGGCGACACAGATACGCAGTATTTT. Amino acid sequence: CASSARRGDTDTQYF.

The chain joins TRBV11-2 to TRBJ1-1; no clear D gene. Trimming left V 3 bases short and J 5 bases short, with 19 bases between. The CDR3 has 16 amino acids. Per germline, CDR1 SGHAT and CDR2 FQNNGV. CDR3 DNA sequence: TGTGCCAGCAGCTTGGGGAGAAGTCGGCGACGGACTGAAGCTTTCTTT. Translated, it gives CASSLGRSRRRTEAFF.